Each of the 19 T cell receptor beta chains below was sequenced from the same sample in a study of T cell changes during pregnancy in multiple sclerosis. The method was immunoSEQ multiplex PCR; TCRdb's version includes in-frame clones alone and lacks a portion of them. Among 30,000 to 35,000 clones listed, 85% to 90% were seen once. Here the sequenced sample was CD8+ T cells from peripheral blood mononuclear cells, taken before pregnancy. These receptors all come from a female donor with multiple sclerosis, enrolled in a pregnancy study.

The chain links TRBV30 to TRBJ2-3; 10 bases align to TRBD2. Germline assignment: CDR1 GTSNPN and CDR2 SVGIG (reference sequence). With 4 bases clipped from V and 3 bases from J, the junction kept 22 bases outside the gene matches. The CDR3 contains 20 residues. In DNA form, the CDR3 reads TGTGCCTGGAAAGGGGTCTCACCTAGCGGGGGCCCTCGGCGGACAGATACGCAGTATTTT. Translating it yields CAWKGVSPSGGPRRTDTQYF. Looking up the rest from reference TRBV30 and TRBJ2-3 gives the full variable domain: SQTIHQWPATLVQPVGSPLSLECTVEGTSNPNLYWYRQAAGRGLQLLFYSVGIGQISSEVPQNLSASRPQDRQFILSSKKLLLSDSGFYLCAWKGVSPSGGPRRTDTQYFGPGTRLTVL.

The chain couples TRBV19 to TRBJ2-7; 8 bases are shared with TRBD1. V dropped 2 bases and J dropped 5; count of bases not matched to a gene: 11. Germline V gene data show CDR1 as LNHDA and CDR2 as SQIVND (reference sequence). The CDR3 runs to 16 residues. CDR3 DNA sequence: TGTGCCAGTAGTATAACGCAAAGACAGGGGATCAACGAGCAGTACTTC. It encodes CASSITQRQGINEQYF.

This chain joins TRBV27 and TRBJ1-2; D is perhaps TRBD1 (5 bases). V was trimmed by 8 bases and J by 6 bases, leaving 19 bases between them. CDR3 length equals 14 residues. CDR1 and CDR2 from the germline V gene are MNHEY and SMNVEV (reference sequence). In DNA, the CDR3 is TGTGCCAGCCGATCGGGGGGTTTTTTCCATGGCTACACCTTC. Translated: CASRSGGFFHGYTF.

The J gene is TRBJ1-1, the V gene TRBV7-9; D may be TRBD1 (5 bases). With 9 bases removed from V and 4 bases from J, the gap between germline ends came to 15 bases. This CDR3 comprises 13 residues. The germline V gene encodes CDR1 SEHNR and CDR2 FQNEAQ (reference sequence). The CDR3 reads CASVWGLGTEAFF. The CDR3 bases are TGTGCCAGTGTTTGGGGACTTGGCACTGAAGCTTTCTTT.

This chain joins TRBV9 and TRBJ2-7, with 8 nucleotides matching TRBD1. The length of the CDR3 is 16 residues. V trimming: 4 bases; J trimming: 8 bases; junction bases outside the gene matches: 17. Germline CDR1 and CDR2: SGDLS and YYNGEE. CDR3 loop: CASSLGPGGITAQQYF. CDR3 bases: TGTGCCAGCAGCCTCGGGCCAGGGGGCATTACGGCTCAGCAGTACTTC.

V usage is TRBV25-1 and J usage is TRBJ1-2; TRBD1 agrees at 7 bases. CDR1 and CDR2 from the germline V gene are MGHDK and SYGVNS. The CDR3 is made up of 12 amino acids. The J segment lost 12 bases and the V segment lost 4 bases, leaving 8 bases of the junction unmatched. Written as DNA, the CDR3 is TGTGCCAGCAGTGGTACCGGGACAGACAACACCTTC. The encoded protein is CASSGTGTDNTF.

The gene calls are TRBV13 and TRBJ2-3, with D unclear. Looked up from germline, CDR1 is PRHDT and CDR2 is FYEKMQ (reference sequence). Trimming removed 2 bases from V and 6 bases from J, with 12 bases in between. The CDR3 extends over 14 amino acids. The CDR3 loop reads CASSLSVHPDTQYF. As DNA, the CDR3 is TGTGCCAGCAGCTTATCGGTGCACCCGGATACGCAGTATTTT. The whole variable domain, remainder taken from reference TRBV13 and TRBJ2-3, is AAGVIQSPRHLIKEKRETATLKCYPIPRHDTVYWYQQGPGQDPQFLISFYEKMQSDKGSIPDRFSAQQFSDYHSELNMSSLELGDSALYFCASSLSVHPDTQYFGPGTRLTVL.

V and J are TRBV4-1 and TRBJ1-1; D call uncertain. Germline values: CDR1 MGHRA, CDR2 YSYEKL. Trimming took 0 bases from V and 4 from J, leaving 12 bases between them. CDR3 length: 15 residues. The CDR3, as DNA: TGCGCCAGCAGCCAAGAGGAGGGCACGGGCACTGAAGCTTTCTTT. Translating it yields CASSQEEGTGTEAFF.

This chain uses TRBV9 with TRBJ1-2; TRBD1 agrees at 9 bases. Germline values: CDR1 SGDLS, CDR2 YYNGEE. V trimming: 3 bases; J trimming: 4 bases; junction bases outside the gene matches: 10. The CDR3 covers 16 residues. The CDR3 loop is CASSASRDREFYGYTF. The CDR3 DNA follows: TGTGCCAGCAGCGCAAGCCGGGACAGGGAGTTCTATGGCTACACCTTC.

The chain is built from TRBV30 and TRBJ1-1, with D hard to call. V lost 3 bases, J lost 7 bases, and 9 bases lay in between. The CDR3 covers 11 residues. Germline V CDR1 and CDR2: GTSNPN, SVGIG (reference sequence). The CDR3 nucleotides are TGTGCCTGGAGCTGGGAGAATGAAGCTTTCTTT. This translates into CAWSWENEAFF.

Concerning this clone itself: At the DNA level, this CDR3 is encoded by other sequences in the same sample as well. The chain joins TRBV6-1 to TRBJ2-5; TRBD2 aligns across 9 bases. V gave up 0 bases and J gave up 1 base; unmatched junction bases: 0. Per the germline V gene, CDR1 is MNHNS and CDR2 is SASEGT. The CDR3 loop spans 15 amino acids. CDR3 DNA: TGTGCCAGCAGTGAAGCTAGCGGGGGCCAAGAGACCCAGTACTTC. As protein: CASSEASGGQETQYF.

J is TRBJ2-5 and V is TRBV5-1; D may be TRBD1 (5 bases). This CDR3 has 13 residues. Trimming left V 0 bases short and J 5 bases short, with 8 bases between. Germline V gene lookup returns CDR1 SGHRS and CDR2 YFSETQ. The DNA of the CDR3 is TGCGCCAGCAGCTTGGCAGGGCGGGAGACCCAGTACTTC. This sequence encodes CASSLAGRETQYF.

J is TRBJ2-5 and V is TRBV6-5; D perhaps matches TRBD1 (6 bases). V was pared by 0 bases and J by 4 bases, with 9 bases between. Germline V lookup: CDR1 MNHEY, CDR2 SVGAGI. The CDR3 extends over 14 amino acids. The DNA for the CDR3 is TGTGCCAGCAGTTACTCGAGAGGGGGAGAGACCCAGTACTTC. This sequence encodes CASSYSRGGETQYF.

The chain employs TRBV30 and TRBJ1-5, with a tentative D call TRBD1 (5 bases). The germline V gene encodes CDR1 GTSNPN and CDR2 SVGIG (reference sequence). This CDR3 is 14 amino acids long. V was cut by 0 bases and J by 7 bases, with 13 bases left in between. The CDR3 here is CAWSVLGEEQPQHF. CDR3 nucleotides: TGTGCCTGGAGTGTCTTAGGGGAGGAGCAGCCCCAGCATTTT.

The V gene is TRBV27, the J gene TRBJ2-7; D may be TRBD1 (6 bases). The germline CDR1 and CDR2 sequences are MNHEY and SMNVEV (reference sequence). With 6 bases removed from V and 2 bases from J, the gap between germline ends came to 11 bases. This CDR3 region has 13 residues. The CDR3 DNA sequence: TGTGCCAGCAGGTACAGGGATACCTACGAGCAGTACTTC. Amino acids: CASRYRDTYEQYF.

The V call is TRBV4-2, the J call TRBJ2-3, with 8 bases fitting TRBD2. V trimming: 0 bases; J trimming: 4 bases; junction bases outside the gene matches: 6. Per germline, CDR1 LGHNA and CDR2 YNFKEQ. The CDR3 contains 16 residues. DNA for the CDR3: TGTGCCAGCAGCCAAGAAAAGGCGGGGGGCGCAGATACGCAGTATTTT. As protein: CASSQEKAGGADTQYF.

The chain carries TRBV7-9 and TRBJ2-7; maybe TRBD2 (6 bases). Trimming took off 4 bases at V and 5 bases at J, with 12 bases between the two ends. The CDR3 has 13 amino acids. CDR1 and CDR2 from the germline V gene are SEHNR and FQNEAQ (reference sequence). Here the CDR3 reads CASSSGRRDEQYF. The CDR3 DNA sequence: TGTGCCAGCAGCTCCGGGAGACGGGACGAGCAGTACTTC.

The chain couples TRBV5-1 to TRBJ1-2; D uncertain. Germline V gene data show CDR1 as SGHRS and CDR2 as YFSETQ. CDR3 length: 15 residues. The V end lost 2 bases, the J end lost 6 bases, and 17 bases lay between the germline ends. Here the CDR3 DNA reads TGCGCCAGCAGCTTATGGTCGGCCCCCGGGGATGGCTACACCTTC. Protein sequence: CASSLWSAPGDGYTF.

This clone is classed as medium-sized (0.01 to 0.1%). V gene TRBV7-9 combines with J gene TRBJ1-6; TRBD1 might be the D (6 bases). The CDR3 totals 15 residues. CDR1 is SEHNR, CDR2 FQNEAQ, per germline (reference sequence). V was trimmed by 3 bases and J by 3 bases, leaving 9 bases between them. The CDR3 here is CASSFRDNYNSPLHF. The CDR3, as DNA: TGTGCCAGCAGCTTCCGGGACAACTATAATTCACCCCTCCACTTT.